This entry features one T cell receptor beta chain sequence. The antigen this receptor binds is unknown. Per-base qualities were not stored, and no clone one base away is much larger. This entry belongs to a study of identical twins listed by TCRdb under 2016. For context, the study as a whole: To test whether fetal clonotypes persist, this study deep-sequenced TCR alpha and beta repertoires from monozygotic twins, from unrelated adults of various ages, and from cord blood. To rule out contamination, the twin experiments were replicated at different times with different library preparation protocols.

Libraries were made using 5' RACE. Sequencing relied on an Illumina HiSeq 2000. A universal primer binding site was introduced by template switching, and a unique molecular identifier was present in the final cDNA, enabling accurate counting of TCR cDNA molecules. First-strand cDNA for TCR alpha and beta chains was synthesized from specific primers in the conserved constant-segment region. To control for contamination, every cDNA library carried two barcodes: a SMART-Mk sample barcode plus Illumina barcodes. TruSeq adapter sequences along with Illumina sample barcodes were introduced in two successive PCR steps. The TCR alpha and beta cDNA libraries were sequenced on the Illumina HiSeq platform using custom primers. The paper's data handling went like this. MiGEC processed the raw reads to extract unique molecular identifiers, while MiXCR was used to determine the CDR3 positions. Recombination models were inferred per individual with the repgenHMM and IGoR tools using an EM algorithm. Shared clonotypes were analyzed with the tcR package in R, and sharing was normalized by the product of cloneset sizes. Out-of-frame nonproductive sequences were analyzed to study raw recombination free of thymic and clonal selection effects. TCRdb reprocessed the public reads (quality trimming at Q25 with fastp, clone calling with MiXCR) and kept in-frame beta chains. Rows with one shared CDR3 protein collapse into an entry with the most common genes and DNA. Clone size and V and J calls follow TCRdb, not the original study. The table for this sample lists 420,000 or so distinct CDR3 sequences; 18% of them were counted only once. The ten largest clonotypes hold about 12% of the sample.

Every donor in the study was a healthy Caucasian. The study also sequenced three unrelated non-twin adults: a male aged 18 to 30, a male aged 50 to 60 and a female aged 50 to 60. Miltenyi CD45RO+ enrichment and human naive T-cell isolation kits were used to isolate memory (CD45RO+) and naive T cells from PBMC. What the authors observed across the whole study: Invariant T cells such as MAIT and iNKT could partly confound zero-insertion analyses, although diverse VJ usage argued against such confounding for most clonotypes. Compared with coincidental sharing between unrelated individuals, out-of-frame TCR alpha sequences shared between twins had an excess of sequences with low generation probability. Because the same donors could not be followed over many years, conclusions were based on cross-sectional statistical analysis. Fewer insertions were carried by abundant cord blood beta clonotypes, a similar but weaker trend appeared in young adult naive repertoires, and no such trend appeared in memory repertoires. In beta out-of-frame sequences, excess twin sharing was weaker, because having fewer shared sequences lowered the signal-to-noise ratio. Recombination models systematically underestimated out-of-frame TCR alpha sharing in monozygotic twins but agreed with sharing between unrelated individuals.

CDR1 is given as DFQATT and CDR2 as SNEGSKA, both from the germline V gene (reference sequence). Including the terminal cysteine and phenylalanine, the CDR3 comprises 12 residues. Kept here is only the CDR3 DNA, which spans 36 bases and is read in frame from base 1. Sequenced material: naive T cells sorted from blood. The meaning of the sample's cell subset or site label: cells isolated with a human naive T-cell isolation kit. The chain joins TRBV20-1 to TRBJ2-7; the D gene is perhaps TRBD1 or TRBD2, as each covers 5 bases. The clonotype comes from a man aged 50-60 years in good health. The CDR3 protein sequence reads: CSSGTGTYEQYF. The DNA sequence follows: TGCTCCTCCGGGACGGGAACCTACGAGCAGTACTTC.